This entry is about one TCR beta chain. Its cognate antigen is unknown. These data come from a study of circulating and synovial CD4+ cells in juvenile arthritis. Study-wide results and caveats: Bulk blood CD4 samples held at least an order of magnitude more or fewer genomes than CPL. Circulating pathogenic-like lymphocytes shared a substantially higher fraction of CDR3 sequences with synovium than bulk blood. Measured synovium overlap likely understates the true shared repertoire.

Samples derive from patients with active juvenile idiopathic arthritis. V was pared by 3 bases and J by 0 bases, with 9 bases of the junction left unmatched. Per germline, CDR1 MDHEN and CDR2 SYDVKM. This CDR3 is 19 amino acids long. TCRdb keeps only in-frame clones here, not all; method: immunoSEQ multiplex PCR. The table includes fewer than 35,000 clones, about 95% detected once. The sequence derives from a human donor with juvenile idiopathic arthritis. Source material: CD4+ T cells from blood. The chain is built from TRBV28 and TRBJ2-6; 9 bases map to TRBD2. DNA for the CDR3: TGTGCCAGCAGTTTTCCTTCCGCGGGGGGGCCCTCTGGGGCCAACGTCCTGACTTTC. Protein sequence: CASSFPSAGGPSGANVLTF.